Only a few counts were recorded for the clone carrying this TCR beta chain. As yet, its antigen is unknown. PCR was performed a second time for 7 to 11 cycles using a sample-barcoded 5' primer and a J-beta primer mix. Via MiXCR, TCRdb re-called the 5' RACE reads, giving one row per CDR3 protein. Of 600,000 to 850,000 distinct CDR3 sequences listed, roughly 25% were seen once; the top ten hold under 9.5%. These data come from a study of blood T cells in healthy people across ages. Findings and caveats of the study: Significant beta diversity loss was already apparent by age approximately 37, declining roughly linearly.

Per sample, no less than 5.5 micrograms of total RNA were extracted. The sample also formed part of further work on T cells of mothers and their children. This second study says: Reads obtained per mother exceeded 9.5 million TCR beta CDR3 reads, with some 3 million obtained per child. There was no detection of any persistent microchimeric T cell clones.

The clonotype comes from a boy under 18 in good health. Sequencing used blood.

CDR3 sequence: CASSLIAGETNEQFF. The CDR3 DNA sequence: TGTGCCAGCAGCCTCATAGCGGGGGAAACCAATGAGCAGTTCTTC. The V gene is TRBV11-2, the J gene TRBJ2-5, with TRBD2 matching 9 bases. The tail of the sequence fits TRBJ2-1 better, so the J call may be wrong. The CDR3 runs 15 residues. Per the germline V gene, CDR1 is SGHAT and CDR2 is FQNNGV.